Each of the 18 T cell receptor beta chains below was sequenced from the same sample in a study of spatial heterogeneity in lung cancer. MiXCR, applied by TCRdb to the 5' RACE reads, yields one record per CDR3 protein. The sample has tens of thousands of distinct CDR3 sequences; about 9.4% are singletons. Noted time point: sample taken at primary tumor resection. Tumor, nontumor lung or frozen PBMC supplied whole RNA, sequenced without sorting. The sample consisted of PBMCs, taken at surgery. These receptors were collected from a male donor with early-stage non-small cell lung cancer.

Note on this clonotype: Without the conserved terminal phenylalanine or tryptophan, this CDR3 likely stems from a read error. The chain uses TRBV28 and TRBJ2-7; D is ambiguous. The germline V gene encodes CDR1 MDHEN and CDR2 SYDVKM. The V and J ends lost 2 bases and 2 bases respectively, with 13 bases between them. CDR3 length: 15 residues. CDR3 amino acids: CASSLTATGPYEQYS. CDR3 nucleotide sequence: TGTGCCAGCAGTTTAACGGCAACTGGGCCCTACGAGCAGTACTCC.

The rearrangement joins TRBV10-3 to TRBJ2-2, with unresolved D. This CDR3 is built from 12 residues. The germline V gene encodes CDR1 ENHRY and CDR2 SYGVKD. Trimming shortened V by 5 bases and J by 4 bases, and 5 bases separated the two germline ends. The CDR3 spells CAISSGTGELFF. The CDR3 DNA follows: TGTGCCATCAGTTCAGGCACCGGGGAGCTGTTTTTT.

This clonotype occurred a few times. The chain combines TRBV6-6 with TRBJ1-4; D perhaps matches TRBD1 (5 bases). The CDR3 is 13 amino acids. Germline lookup yields CDR1 MNHNY and CDR2 SVGAGI (reference sequence). The germline V and J ends were trimmed by 7 bases and 3 bases, with 9 bases remaining between them. The CDR3 sequence is CASTGRPNEKLFF. The CDR3 DNA is TGTGCCAGCACAGGGCGACCTAATGAAAAACTGTTTTTT.

In the case of this clonotype: With a much larger clone just one base away, this may be a read error. The V gene is TRBV29-1, the J gene TRBJ1-2; TRBD1 aligns across 8 bases. The V segment lost 7 bases and the J segment 0 bases; nucleotides outside the gene matches: 16. From germline, CDR1 is SQVTM and CDR2 ANQGSEA. There are 17 residues in the CDR3. This chain's CDR3 is CSGSRSDRVWSNYGYTF. The CDR3 DNA reads as TGCAGCGGCTCCCGGTCGGACAGGGTATGGTCTAACTATGGCTACACCTTC.

Many counts were recorded for this clonotype. This chain joins TRBV6-1 and TRBJ2-7; D possibly corresponds to TRBD2 (6 bases). V dropped 6 bases and J dropped 7 bases, with 22 bases sitting between them. In germline, CDR1 is MNHNS, CDR2 SASEGT. The CDR3 length is 15 residues. The CDR3 DNA is TGTGCCAGCAGCTACTCCTACGGGGACTTGAGTGAGCAGTACTTC. It yields the protein CASSYSYGDLSEQYF.

The chain has TRBV5-1 and TRBJ2-7; 7 positions agree with TRBD1. The CDR3 sequence is 13 residues long. The V segment lost 5 bases and the J segment 5 bases; nucleotides outside the gene matches: 7. Looked up from germline, CDR1 is SGHRS and CDR2 is YFSETQ. The CDR3 bases are TGCGCCAGCAGTCCAGACAGGGTCAACGAGCAGTACTTC. Translating gives CASSPDRVNEQYF. Variable domain in full (rest from reference TRBV5-1 and TRBJ2-7): KAGVTQTPRYLIKTRGQQVTLSCSPISGHRSVSWYQQTPGQGLQFLFEYFSETQRNKGNFPGRFSGRQFSNSRSEMNVSTLELGDSALYLCASSPDRVNEQYFGPGTRLTVT.

This clonotype was counted a few times. This chain joins TRBV5-8 and TRBJ1-5; maybe TRBD1 (5 bases). This CDR3 has 14 amino acids. Looked up from germline, CDR1 is SGHTS and CDR2 is YDEGEE. V was clipped by 1 base and J by 5 bases, with 10 bases between them. The CDR3 DNA is TGTGCCAGCAGCTTGTCGGGGGGTCATCAGCCCCAGCATTTT. Amino acids: CASSLSGGHQPQHF.

In this sample, this clonotype turned up a few times. The chain recombines TRBV20-1 with TRBJ2-7; D unclear. CDR1 and CDR2 from the germline V gene are DFQATT and SNEGSKA (reference sequence). CDR3 length: 13 amino acids. Deletions cut 5 bases from V and 5 bases from J, with 16 bases between. In DNA form, the CDR3 reads TGCAGTGCTGGAAAGGCTTACAGAAACGAGCAGTACTTC. Protein sequence: CSAGKAYRNEQYF.

The table lists this clonotype with many counts. The rearrangement joins TRBV28 to TRBJ1-4; D possibly corresponds to TRBD1 (5 bases). The CDR3 is made up of 13 amino acids. CDR1 MDHEN and CDR2 SYDVKM come from the germline V gene. Trimming pared 8 bases from V and 8 bases from J, leaving 15 bases between. CDR3 sequence reads: CASSGPRGEKLFF. The CDR3 region has the DNA TGTGCCAGCTCGGGGCCCCGCGGGGAAAAACTGTTTTTT.

The chain employs TRBV3-1 and TRBJ1-1; perhaps TRBD1 as D (5 bases). Germline V CDR1 and CDR2: LGHDT, YNNKEL (reference sequence). V shed 4 bases and J shed 6 bases, with 15 bases lying between them. This CDR3 has 14 amino acids. The CDR3 here is CASSLPFMGAEAFF. In nucleotides, the CDR3 is TGTGCCAGCAGCCTCCCTTTTATGGGGGCTGAAGCTTTCTTT. The complete variable domain, with remaining parts taken from reference TRBV3-1 and TRBJ1-1, reads DTAVSQTPKYLVTQMGNDKSIKCEQNLGHDTMYWYKQDSKKFLKIMFSYNNKELIINETVPNRFSPKSPDKAHLNLHINSLELGDSAVYFCASSLPFMGAEAFFGQGTRLTVV.

There are a few counts of this clonotype. The rearrangement joins TRBV7-2 to TRBJ1-1, with a possible D match to TRBD1 (6 bases). Trimming pared 4 bases from V and 5 bases from J, leaving 11 bases between. This CDR3 has 13 residues. Germline V CDR1 and CDR2: SGHTA, FQGNSA. CDR3 nucleotide sequence: TGTGCCAGCAGCTCGAACAGGGTAACTGAAGCTTTCTTT. Protein product: CASSSNRVTEAFF.

This clonotype has at least ten counts. This sequence joins TRBV9 and TRBJ2-5, with TRBD2 identical over 8 bases. The CDR3 consists of 16 residues. Germline CDR1 and CDR2: SGDLS and YYNGEE. Trimming removed 1 base from V and 5 bases from J; junction bases left unmatched: 10. The CDR3 DNA follows: TGTGCCAGCAGCGTATTGTCGGCGGGGGGTTGGGAGACCCAGTACTTC. Protein sequence: CASSVLSAGGWETQYF.

This clonotype has at least ten counts. The J gene is TRBJ2-3, the V gene TRBV7-2, with TRBD2 matching over 9 bases. The CDR3 runs to 16 residues. Germline assignment: CDR1 SGHTA and CDR2 FQGNSA. The junction had 4 bases not matched to a gene; V was cut back by 2 bases and J by 1 base. CDR3 protein: CASSLRRGGGTDTQYF. DNA for the CDR3: TGTGCCAGCAGCTTAAGGCGGGGGGGCGGCACAGATACGCAGTATTTT.

Here the CDR3 DNA reads TGTGCCAGCAGCCGCCGGGACGGTCAGAACACTGAAGCTTTCTTT. It encodes CASSRRDGQNTEAFF. This chain joins TRBV7-2 and TRBJ1-1, with D possibly matching TRBD1 (5 bases). V shed 5 bases and J shed 1 base, with 14 bases lying between them. Germline CDR1 and CDR2: SGHTA and FQGNSA. The CDR3 sequence is 15 residues long. The full variable domain, in which reference TRBV7-2 and TRBJ1-1 provide the parts outside the CDR3, is GAGVSQSPSNKVTEKGKDVELRCDPISGHTALYWYRQSLGQGLEFLIYFQGNSAPDKSGLPSDRFSAERTGGSVSTLTIQRTQQEDSAVYLCASSRRDGQNTEAFFGQGTRLTVV.

This clonotype was seen repeatedly, ten times or more. The rearrangement links TRBV7-2 to TRBJ2-3; the D gene is possibly TRBD2 (5 bases). Trimming left V 4 bases short and J 8 bases short, with 19 bases between. There are 15 residues in the CDR3. Germline lookup yields CDR1 SGHTA and CDR2 FQGNSA. The CDR3 reads CASSSEDSKRLTQYF. The DNA of the CDR3 is TGTGCCAGCAGCTCAGAGGACTCGAAGAGACTTACGCAGTATTTT.

The V gene is TRBV27, the J gene TRBJ2-1; TRBD2 agrees at 10 bases. Trimming removed 5 bases from V and 6 bases from J; junction bases left unmatched: 4. The CDR3 is 14 residues long. Germline V gene lookup returns CDR1 MNHEY and CDR2 SMNVEV (reference sequence). CDR3 sequence: CASSLQRGGNEQFF. CDR3 in DNA: TGTGCCAGCAGTCTCCAGCGGGGGGGCAATGAGCAGTTCTTC.

A note on this clonotype: A much larger clone lies one base from this, so it may be a read error. The chain couples TRBV5-6 to TRBJ1-2; D is ambiguous. Germline CDR1 reads SGHDT; CDR2 reads YYEEEE. The CDR3 length is 14 residues. The CDR3 DNA is TGTGCCAACAGCACCATGGGCGGGGACTATGGCTACACCTTC. It yields the protein CANSTMGGDYGYTF.

This chain links TRBV5-6 with TRBJ2-4; possible D gene TRBD1, 6 bases. V lost 0 bases and J 6 bases, leaving 16 bases between the germline ends. The CDR3 has 16 residues. Germline V gene lookup returns CDR1 SGHDT and CDR2 YYEEEE. The CDR3 here is CASSLVTRGLRNIQYF. The CDR3 DNA follows: TGTGCCAGCAGCTTGGTCACCAGGGGTTTGAGAAACATTCAGTACTTC. Full variable domain (rest looked up from reference TRBV5-6 and TRBJ2-4): DAGVTQSPTHLIKTRGQQVTLRCSPKSGHDTVSWYQQALGQGPQFIFQYYEEEERQRGNFPDRFSGHQFPNYSSELNVNALLLGDSALYLCASSLVTRGLRNIQYFGAGTRLSVL.